What follows are 10 T cell receptor beta chains derived from one specimen sequenced in a study of T cell changes during pregnancy in multiple sclerosis. Repertoires were generated with immunoSEQ multiplex PCR, while TCRdb's copy carries only in-frame clones and drops some. The data hold 65,000 to 90,000 clones, with about nine tenths observed a single time. The material was CD4+ T cells from peripheral blood mononuclear cells, obtained after pregnancy. The origin of the receptors is a female donor with multiple sclerosis, enrolled in a pregnancy study.

The chain is built from TRBV27 and TRBJ2-3; 10 bases fit TRBD1. CDR1 and CDR2 from the germline V gene are MNHEY and SMNVEV (reference sequence). The V and J ends lost 5 bases and 1 base, in that order; junction bases with no gene match: 9. The CDR3 runs 17 residues. The CDR3 nucleotides read TGTGCCAGCAGTCCCCCCCCCGGGACAGGGGGCACAGATACGCAGTATTTT. This gives the protein CASSPPPGTGGTDTQYF.

The chain uses TRBV29-1 and TRBJ1-1; D gene ambiguous. V was cut by 5 bases and J by 11 bases, with 18 bases left in between. CDR3 length equals 12 residues. From germline, CDR1 is SQVTM and CDR2 ANQGSEA. Here the CDR3 DNA reads TGCAGCGTTTCAGTAGGCAGGAATGAGGCTTTCTTT. Translating gives CSVSVGRNEAFF.

The chain couples TRBV6-1 to TRBJ2-3, with a tentative D call TRBD2 (5 bases). The CDR3 is 11 amino acids. Trimming shortened V by 4 bases and J by 8 bases, and 7 bases separated the two germline ends. The germline gives CDR1 MNHNS, CDR2 SASEGT. CDR3 amino acids: CASSVAGTQYF. CDR3 in DNA: TGTGCCAGCAGTGTTGCGGGTACGCAGTATTTT.

This chain joins TRBV27 and TRBJ2-2; D possibly corresponds to TRBD2 (5 bases). V was pared by 1 base and J by 4 bases, with 13 bases between. From germline, CDR1 is MNHEY and CDR2 SMNVEV (reference sequence). The CDR3 runs to 16 residues. CDR3 sequence: CASSLWAGVGTGELFF. The CDR3 DNA sequence: TGTGCCAGCAGTTTATGGGCCGGGGTCGGCACCGGGGAGCTGTTTTTT.

The CDR3 loop is CASSLHGSYEQYF. As DNA, the CDR3 is TGCGCCAGCAGCTTGCACGGTTCCTACGAGCAGTACTTC. The V and J genes are TRBV5-1 and TRBJ2-7; no firm D call. Germline assignment: CDR1 SGHRS and CDR2 YFSETQ. This CDR3 contains 13 residues. V dropped 1 base and J dropped 1 base, with 6 bases sitting between them.

The rearrangement uses TRBV9 and TRBJ2-1; 11 bases match TRBD2. The germline gives CDR1 SGDLS, CDR2 YYNGEE. V shed 5 bases and J 12 bases; nucleotides not matched to a gene: 13. The CDR3 covers 15 residues. This CDR3 is CASSPGVAGGFVQFF. The CDR3 region has the DNA TGTGCCAGCAGTCCCGGGGTAGCGGGGGGGTTCGTGCAGTTCTTC.

This sequence joins TRBV27 and TRBJ2-3; no firm D call. The CDR3 runs 16 residues. Trimming removed 5 bases at V and 0 bases at J, with 15 bases between. The V gene's germline CDR1 is MNHEY and CDR2 SMNVEV (reference sequence). CDR3 bases: TGTGCCAGCAGTCCACGTCGCGGCAGAAGCACAGATACGCAGTATTTT. This translates into CASSPRRGRSTDTQYF.

This clone appeared a single time. This chain links TRBV6-1 with TRBJ1-5; D unclear. The CDR3 consists of 13 residues. Germline V gene sequence: CDR1 MNHNS, CDR2 SASEGT. V was clipped by 3 bases and J by 5 bases, with 8 bases between them. The CDR3 sequence: CASSERGYQPQHF. The CDR3 nucleotides are TGTGCCAGCAGTGAGCGAGGTTATCAGCCCCAGCATTTT.

On this clone itself: In the same sample, other DNA sequences code for this CDR3. The V call is TRBV30, the J call TRBJ1-4; a possible D gene is TRBD1 (5 bases). This CDR3 has 12 residues. In germline, CDR1 is GTSNPN, CDR2 SVGIG (reference sequence). V shed 0 bases and J shed 7 bases, with 6 bases lying between them. In DNA form, the CDR3 reads TGTGCCTGGAGTGTGGGGGGTGAAAAACTGTTTTTT. It encodes CAWSVGGEKLFF.

The chain recombines TRBV12-1 with TRBJ1-2. TRBV12-1 is marked as a pseudogene. This CDR3 has 15 amino acids. The CDR3 DNA follows: TGTGCCAGCAGCTACTACCTCAAGGAACCGGCCGGCTACACCTTC. The encoded protein is CASSYYLKEPAGYTF.